This T cell receptor beta chain was sequenced for a study of vaccination and CD4 T cells after COVID-19. Study context: Post-COVID draws came a median approximately 93 days after diagnosis (range 35 to 161). Study findings and constraints: 304 of 307 vaccine-specific clones from convalescent patients were spike mono-reactive. From a median of about 20 to 40, SARS-CoV-2-reactive clonotypes increased, though not significantly.

This clonotype was seen more than once but under ten times. What it binds is unknown. MiXCR, applied by TCRdb to the PCR reads, yields one record per CDR3 protein. Altogether approximately 20,000 distinct CDR3 sequences are present, under 80% being singletons, with the ten largest covering around 0.92%. The clonotype comes from a human donor who had recovered from COVID-19. The sequenced sample was CD4+ T cells from blood, obtained before SARS-CoV-2 vaccination.

The CDR3 DNA reads as TGTGCCAGCAGGACGACAGCAATAGTCTCCTACGAGCAGTACTTC. It yields the protein CASRTTAIVSYEQYF. The chain combines TRBV6-1 with TRBJ2-7, with D possibly matching TRBD1 (5 bases). Germline CDR1 MNHNS, CDR2 SASEGT. V was clipped by 6 bases and J by 0 bases, with 15 bases between them. The CDR3 spans 15 residues.